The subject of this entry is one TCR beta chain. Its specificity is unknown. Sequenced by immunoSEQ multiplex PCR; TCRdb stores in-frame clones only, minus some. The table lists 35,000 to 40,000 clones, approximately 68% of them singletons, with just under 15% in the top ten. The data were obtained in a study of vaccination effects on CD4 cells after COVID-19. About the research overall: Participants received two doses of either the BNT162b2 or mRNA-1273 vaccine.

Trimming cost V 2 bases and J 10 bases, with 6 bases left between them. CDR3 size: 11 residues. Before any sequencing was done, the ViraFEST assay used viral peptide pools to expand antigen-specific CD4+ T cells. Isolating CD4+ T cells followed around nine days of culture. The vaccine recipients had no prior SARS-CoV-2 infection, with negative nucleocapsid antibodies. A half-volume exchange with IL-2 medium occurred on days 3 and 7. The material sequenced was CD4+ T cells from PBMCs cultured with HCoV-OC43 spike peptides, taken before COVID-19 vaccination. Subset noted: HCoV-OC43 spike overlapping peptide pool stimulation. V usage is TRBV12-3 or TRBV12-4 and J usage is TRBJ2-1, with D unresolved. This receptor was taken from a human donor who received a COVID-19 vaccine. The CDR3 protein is CASSLQKEQFF. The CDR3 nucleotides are TGTGCCAGCAGTTTACAGAAAGAGCAGTTCTTC.